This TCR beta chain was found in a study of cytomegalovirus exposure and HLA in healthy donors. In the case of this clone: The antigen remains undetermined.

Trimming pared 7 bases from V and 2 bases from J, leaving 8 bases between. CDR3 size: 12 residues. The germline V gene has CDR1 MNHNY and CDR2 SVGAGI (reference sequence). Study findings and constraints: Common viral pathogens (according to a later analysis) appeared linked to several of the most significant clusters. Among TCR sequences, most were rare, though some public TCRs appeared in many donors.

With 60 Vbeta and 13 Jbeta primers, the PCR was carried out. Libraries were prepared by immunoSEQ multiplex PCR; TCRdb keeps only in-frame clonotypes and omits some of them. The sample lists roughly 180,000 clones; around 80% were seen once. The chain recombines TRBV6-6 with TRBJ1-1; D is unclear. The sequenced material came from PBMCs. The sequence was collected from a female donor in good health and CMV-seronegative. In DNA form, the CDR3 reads TGTGCCAGCAAAACGGGAAACACTGAAGCTTTCTTT. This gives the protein CASKTGNTEAFF.